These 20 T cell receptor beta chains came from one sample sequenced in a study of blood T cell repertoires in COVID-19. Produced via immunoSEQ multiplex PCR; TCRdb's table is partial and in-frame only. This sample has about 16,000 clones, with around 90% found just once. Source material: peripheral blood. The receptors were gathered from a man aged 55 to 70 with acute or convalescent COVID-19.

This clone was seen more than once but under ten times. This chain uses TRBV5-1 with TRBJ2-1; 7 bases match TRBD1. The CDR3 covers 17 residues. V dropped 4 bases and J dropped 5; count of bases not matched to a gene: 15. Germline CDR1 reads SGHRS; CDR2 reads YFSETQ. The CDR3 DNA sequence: TGCGCCAGCAGCCCCCAGCGTGACAGGGTTATCCACAATGAGCAGTTCTTC. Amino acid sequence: CASSPQRDRVIHNEQFF. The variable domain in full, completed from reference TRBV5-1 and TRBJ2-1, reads KAGVTQTPRYLIKTRGQQVTLSCSPISGHRSVSWYQQTPGQGLQFLFEYFSETQRNKGNFPGRFSGRQFSNSRSEMNVSTLELGDSALYLCASSPQRDRVIHNEQFFGPGTRLTVL.

This CDR3 reads CASRTGTGSTINEQFF. CDR3 coding DNA: TGTGCCAGCAGAACCGGGACAGGGTCTACTATCAATGAGCAGTTCTTC. The chain couples TRBV6-6 to TRBJ2-1, with 9 nucleotides matching TRBD1. This CDR3 spans 16 amino acids. J gave up 6 bases and V 6 bases, and 12 bases lay outside the gene matches. CDR1 MNHNY and CDR2 SVGAGI come from the germline V gene (reference sequence).

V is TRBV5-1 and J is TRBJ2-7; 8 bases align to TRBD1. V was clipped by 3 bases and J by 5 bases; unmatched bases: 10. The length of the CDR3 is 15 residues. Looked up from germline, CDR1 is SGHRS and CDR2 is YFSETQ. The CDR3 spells CASSSKPGQVDEQYF. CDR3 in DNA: TGCGCCAGCAGCTCTAAACCGGGACAGGTCGACGAGCAGTACTTC.

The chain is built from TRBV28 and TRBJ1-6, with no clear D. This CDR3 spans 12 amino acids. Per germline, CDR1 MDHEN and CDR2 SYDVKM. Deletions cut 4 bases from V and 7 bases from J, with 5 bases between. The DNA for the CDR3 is TGTGCCAGCAGTTCTGTCAATTCACCCCTCCACTTT. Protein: CASSSVNSPLHF.

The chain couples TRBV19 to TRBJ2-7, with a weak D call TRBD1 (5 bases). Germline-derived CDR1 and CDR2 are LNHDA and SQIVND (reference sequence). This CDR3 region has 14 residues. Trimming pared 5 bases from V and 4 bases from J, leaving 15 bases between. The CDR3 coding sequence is TGTGCCAGTAGTCGGACCGGGCAGGGATACGAGCAGTACTTC. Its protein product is CASSRTGQGYEQYF. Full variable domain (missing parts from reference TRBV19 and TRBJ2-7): DGGITQSPKYLFRKEGQNVTLSCEQNLNHDAMYWYRQDPGQGLRLIYYSQIVNDFQKGDIAEGYSVSREKKESFPLTVTSAQKNPTAFYLCASSRTGQGYEQYFGPGTRLTVT.

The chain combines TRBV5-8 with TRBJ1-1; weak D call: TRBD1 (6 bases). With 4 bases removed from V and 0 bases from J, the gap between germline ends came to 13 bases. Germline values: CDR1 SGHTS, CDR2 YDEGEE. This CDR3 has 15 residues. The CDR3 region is CASSQEGTMNTEAFF. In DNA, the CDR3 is TGTGCCAGCAGCCAAGAGGGGACAATGAACACTGAAGCTTTCTTT.

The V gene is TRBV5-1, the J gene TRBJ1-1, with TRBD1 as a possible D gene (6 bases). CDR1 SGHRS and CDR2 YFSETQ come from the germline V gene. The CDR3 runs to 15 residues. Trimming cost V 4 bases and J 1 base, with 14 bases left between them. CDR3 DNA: TGCGCCAGCAGCGCGACCGGGACAAGGAACACTGAAGCTTTCTTT. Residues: CASSATGTRNTEAFF. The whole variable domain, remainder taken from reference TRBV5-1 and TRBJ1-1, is KAGVTQTPRYLIKTRGQQVTLSCSPISGHRSVSWYQQTPGQGLQFLFEYFSETQRNKGNFPGRFSGRQFSNSRSEMNVSTLELGDSALYLCASSATGTRNTEAFFGQGTRLTVV.

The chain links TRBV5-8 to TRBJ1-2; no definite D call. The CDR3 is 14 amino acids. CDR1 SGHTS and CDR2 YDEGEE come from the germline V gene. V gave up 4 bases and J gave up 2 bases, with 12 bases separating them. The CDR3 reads CASSTPRQNYGYTF. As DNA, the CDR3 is TGTGCCAGCAGCACGCCGCGGCAAAACTATGGCTACACCTTC. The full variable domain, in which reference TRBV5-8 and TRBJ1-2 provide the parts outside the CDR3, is EAGVTQSPTHLIKTRGQQATLRCSPISGHTSVYWYQQALGLGLQFLLWYDEGEERNRGNFPPRFSGRQFPNYSSELNVNALELEDSALYLCASSTPRQNYGYTFGSGTRLTVV.

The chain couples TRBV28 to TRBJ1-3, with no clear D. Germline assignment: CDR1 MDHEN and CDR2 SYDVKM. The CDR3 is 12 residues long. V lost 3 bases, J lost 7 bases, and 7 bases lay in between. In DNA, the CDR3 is TGTGCCAGCAGTTTCCCGGGGAACACCATATATTTT. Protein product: CASSFPGNTIYF.

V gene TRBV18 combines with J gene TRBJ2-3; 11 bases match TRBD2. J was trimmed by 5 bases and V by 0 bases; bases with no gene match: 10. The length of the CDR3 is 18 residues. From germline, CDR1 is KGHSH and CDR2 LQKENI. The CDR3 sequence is CASSPPGLAGGGGDTQYF. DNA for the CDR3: TGTGCCAGCTCACCACCGGGCCTAGCGGGGGGTGGAGGAGATACGCAGTATTTT.

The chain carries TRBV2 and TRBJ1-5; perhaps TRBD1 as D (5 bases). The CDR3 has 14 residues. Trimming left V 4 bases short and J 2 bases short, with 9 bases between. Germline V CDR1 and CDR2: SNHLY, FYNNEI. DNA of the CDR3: TGTGCCAGCAGTGGTCAGGGCGGCAATCAGCCCCAGCATTTT. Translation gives CASSGQGGNQPQHF.

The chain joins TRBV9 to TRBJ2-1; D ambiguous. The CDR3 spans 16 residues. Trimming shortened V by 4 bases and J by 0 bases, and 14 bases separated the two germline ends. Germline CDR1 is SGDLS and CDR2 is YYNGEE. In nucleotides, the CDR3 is TGTGCCAGCAGCCAAAGTTCGGTCGGCTCCTACAATGAGCAGTTCTTC. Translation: CASSQSSVGSYNEQFF.

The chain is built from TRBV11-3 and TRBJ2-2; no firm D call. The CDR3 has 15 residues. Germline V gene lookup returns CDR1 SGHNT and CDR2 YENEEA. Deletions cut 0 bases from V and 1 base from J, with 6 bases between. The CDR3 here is CASSLEAGNTGELFF. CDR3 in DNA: TGTGCCAGCAGCTTAGAGGCAGGGAACACCGGGGAGCTGTTTTTT.

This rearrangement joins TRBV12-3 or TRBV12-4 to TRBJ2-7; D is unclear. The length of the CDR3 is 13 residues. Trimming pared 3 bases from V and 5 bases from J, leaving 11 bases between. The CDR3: CASSFFGINEQYF. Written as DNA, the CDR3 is TGTGCCAGCAGTTTTTTCGGTATTAACGAGCAGTACTTC.

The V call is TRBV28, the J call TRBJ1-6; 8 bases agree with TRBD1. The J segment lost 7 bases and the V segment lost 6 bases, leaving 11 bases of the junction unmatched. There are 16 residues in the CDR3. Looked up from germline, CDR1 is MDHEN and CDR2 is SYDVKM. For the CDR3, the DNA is TGTGCCAGCAGAATACCGGGACAGGTCGGCAATTCACCCCTCCACTTT. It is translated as CASRIPGQVGNSPLHF. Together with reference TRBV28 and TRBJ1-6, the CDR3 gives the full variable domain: DVKVTQSSRYLVKRTGEKVFLECVQDMDHENMFWYRQDPGLGLRLIYFSYDVKMKEKGDIPEGYSVSREKKERFSLILESASTNQTSMYLCASRIPGQVGNSPLHFGNGTRLTVT.

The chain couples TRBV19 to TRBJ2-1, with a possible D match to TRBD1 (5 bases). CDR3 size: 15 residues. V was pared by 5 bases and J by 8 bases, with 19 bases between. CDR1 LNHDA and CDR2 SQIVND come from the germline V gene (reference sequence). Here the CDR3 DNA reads TGTGCCAGTAGTCGTGCGACAGCTGACTCGCATGAGCAGTTCTTC. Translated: CASSRATADSHEQFF.

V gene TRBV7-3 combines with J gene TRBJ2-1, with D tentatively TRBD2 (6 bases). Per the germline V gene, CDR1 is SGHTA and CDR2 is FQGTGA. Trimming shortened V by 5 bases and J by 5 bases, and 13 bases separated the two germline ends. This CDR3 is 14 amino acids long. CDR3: CASSVSGTDNEQFF. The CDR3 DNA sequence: TGTGCCAGCAGCGTCTCCGGGACTGACAATGAGCAGTTCTTC.

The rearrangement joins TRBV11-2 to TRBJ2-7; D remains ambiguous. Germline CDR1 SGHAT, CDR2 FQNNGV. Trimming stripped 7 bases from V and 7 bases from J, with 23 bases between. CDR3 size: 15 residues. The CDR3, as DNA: TGTGCCAGCACCCCGGTGTGGGCTCCCGCTCGGGAGCAGTACTTC. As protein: CASTPVWAPAREQYF. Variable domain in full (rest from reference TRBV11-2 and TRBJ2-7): EAGVAQSPRYKIIEKRQSVAFWCNPISGHATLYWYQQILGQGPKLLIQFQNNGVVDDSQLPKDRFSAERLKGVDSTLKIQPAKLEDSAVYLCASTPVWAPAREQYFGPGTRLTVT.

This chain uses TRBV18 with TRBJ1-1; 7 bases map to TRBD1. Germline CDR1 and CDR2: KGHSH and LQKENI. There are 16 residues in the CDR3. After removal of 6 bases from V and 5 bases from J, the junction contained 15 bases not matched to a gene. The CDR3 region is CASSPRTGSMWTEAFF. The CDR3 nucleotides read TGTGCCAGCTCCCCCCGGACAGGATCAATGTGGACTGAAGCTTTCTTT.

The CDR3 region is CASSQVEDGNYGYTF. For the CDR3, the DNA is TGTGCCAGCAGCCAGGTGGAGGACGGCAACTATGGCTACACCTTC. The gene calls are TRBV5-6 and TRBJ1-2, with no clear D. V was pared by 4 bases and J by 2 bases, with 15 bases between. The length of the CDR3 is 15 residues. The germline V gene encodes CDR1 SGHDT and CDR2 YYEEEE.